One and the same sample provided the 11 T cell receptor beta chains below, sequenced in a study of shared clonotypes between healthy human individuals. The method was immunoSEQ multiplex PCR; TCRdb's version includes in-frame clones alone and lacks a portion of them. The data contain millions of clones, approximately 95% of them singletons. What was sequenced was naive CD4+ T cells from PBMCs. The subset here: CD45RA+ positively selected. The source is a man in his late teens or twenties in good health. Some clones in this sample may be carry-over from other donors' samples.

The chain employs TRBV5-1 and TRBJ2-7, with D unresolved. Germline-derived CDR1 and CDR2 are SGHRS and YFSETQ. Trimming pared 4 bases from V and 3 bases from J, leaving 14 bases between. The length of the CDR3 is 14 residues. This chain's CDR3 is CASSATPSNYEQYF. As DNA, the CDR3 is TGCGCCAGCAGCGCCACCCCGTCTAACTACGAGCAGTACTTC.

The J gene is TRBJ2-5, the V gene TRBV28; D not certain. V shed 5 bases and J shed 4 bases, with 8 bases lying between them. The CDR3 consists of 12 residues. From germline, CDR1 is MDHEN and CDR2 SYDVKM. The CDR3 reads CASSGVVETQYF. DNA of the CDR3: TGTGCCAGCAGTGGGGTGGTAGAGACCCAGTACTTC.

This clone was observed a single time. The chain carries TRBV5-4 and TRBJ2-1, with TRBD1 identical over 7 bases. Germline CDR1 SGHNT, CDR2 YYREEE (reference sequence). The V segment lost 2 bases and the J segment 3 bases; nucleotides outside the gene matches: 5. This CDR3 has 15 residues. CDR3 sequence reads: CASSFTTGYYNEQFF. CDR3 coding DNA: TGTGCCAGCAGCTTCACGACAGGGTACTACAATGAGCAGTTCTTC.

V gene TRBV5-1 combines with J gene TRBJ2-1; tentative D call: TRBD1 (6 bases). This CDR3 spans 14 amino acids. Germline-derived CDR1 and CDR2 are SGHRS and YFSETQ. The DNA of the CDR3 is TGCGCAACCTCAACAGGGAGCTCCTACAATGAGCAGTTCTTC. It is translated as CATSTGSSYNEQFF.

This chain links TRBV28 with TRBJ1-2; D might be TRBD1 (6 bases). CDR3 size: 14 residues. CDR1 is MDHEN, CDR2 SYDVKM, per germline. Trimming left V 7 bases short and J 7 bases short, with 19 bases between. In DNA, the CDR3 is TGTGCCAGCATTCCCGGCCCCAGGGGCAGTGGCTACACCTTC. It is translated as CASIPGPRGSGYTF.

The rearrangement links TRBV6-1 to TRBJ2-3, with TRBD1 matching 11 bases. V lost 7 bases to trimming and J lost 2 bases; unmatched junction nucleotides: 5. The CDR3 consists of 15 residues. Germline V gene sequence: CDR1 MNHNS, CDR2 SASEGT. For the CDR3, the DNA is TGTGCCAGCACCCAGGACAGGGGGCCCACAGATACGCAGTATTTT. It encodes CASTQDRGPTDTQYF.

V is TRBV6-5 and J is TRBJ2-3; possibly TRBD1 or TRBD2 for D (5 bases each). Germline V CDR1 and CDR2: MNHEY, SVGAGI. The CDR3 covers 13 residues. Trimming removed 5 bases from V and 7 bases from J, with 13 bases in between. CDR3 loop: CASSPGWGNTQYF. The CDR3 DNA sequence: TGTGCCAGCAGTCCGGGGTGGGGGAATACGCAGTATTTT.

The rearrangement joins TRBV11-3 to TRBJ2-1; 7 bases fit TRBD2. With 0 bases clipped from V and 0 bases from J, the junction kept 8 bases outside the gene matches. The CDR3 runs 18 residues. Germline CDR1 and CDR2: SGHNT and YENEEA. CDR3 in DNA: TGTGCCAGCAGCTTAGATTTTGGTAGCGGGTCCTCCTACAATGAGCAGTTCTTC. Amino acid sequence: CASSLDFGSGSSYNEQFF.

This chain joins TRBV4-2 and TRBJ2-7, with TRBD2 matching over 7 bases. Germline V gene lookup returns CDR1 LGHNA and CDR2 YNFKEQ. The CDR3 runs to 16 residues. With V trimmed by 0 bases and J by 2 bases, 7 bases remained unmatched. This CDR3 is CASSQDSSGFPYEQYF. As DNA, the CDR3 is TGTGCCAGCAGCCAAGATTCTAGCGGTTTCCCCTACGAGCAGTACTTC.

The sample holds one count of this clone. The J gene is TRBJ1-2, the V gene TRBV30, with D unresolved. This CDR3 spans 10 amino acids. CDR1 and CDR2 (germline): GTSNPN, SVGIG (reference sequence). The V gene lost 8 bases and the J gene lost 5 bases, with 9 bases spanning the gap. CDR3 sequence reads: CAPKVYGYTF. CDR3 DNA: TGTGCCCCCAAGGTATATGGCTACACCTTC.

As to this clone: The junction departs from germline at one end; a sequencing error may be responsible. The chain carries TRBV5-4 and TRBJ1-3; 7 bases are shared with TRBD1. The germline V gene encodes CDR1 SGHNT and CDR2 YYREEE (reference sequence). This CDR3 contains 14 residues. The CDR3 sequence is CASSQTGSGNTIYF. In DNA form, the CDR3 reads TGCGCCAGCAGCCAGACAGGGTCTGGAAACACCATATATTTT.